This T cell receptor (beta chain) was sequenced during a study of immune evolution from preneoplasia to lung adenocarcinoma. The method was immunoSEQ multiplex PCR; TCRdb's version includes in-frame clones alone and lacks a portion of them. The sample includes several thousand clones, 90% of them seen just once. The CDR3 covers 12 residues. V dropped 4 bases and J dropped 10; count of bases not matched to a gene: 3. The germline V gene encodes CDR1 MDHEN and CDR2 SYDVKM. The sequenced material came from FFPE invasive lung adenocarcinoma tissue. This sequence was found in a person aged 65 to 85 with invasive lung adenocarcinoma. The chain couples TRBV28 to TRBJ1-4; 7 bases fit TRBD1. The CDR3 region has the DNA TGTGCCAGCAGTTCATCAGGGGGAAAACTGTTTTTT. This translates into CASSSSGGKLFF.